This T cell receptor beta chain was profiled in a study of radiotherapy plus CTLA-4 blockade in lung cancer. Findings and limits, study-wide: The best prediction of response reportedly came from early blood T cell clone dynamics, with interferon-beta. Radiotherapy was combined with ipilimumab, and tumor-derived TCR clones then expanded in blood.

Each patient with chemo-refractory metastatic non-small-cell lung cancer was treated with focal radiation plus CTLA-4 blockade using ipilimumab. This table comes from immunoSEQ multiplex PCR, and its TCRdb copy is limited to in-frame clones, with some not included. The sample has 40,000 to 50,000 clones; roughly four fifths are singletons. Details on this clone: As yet, its antigen is unknown.

V was cut by 1 base and J by 0 bases, with 16 bases left in between. This CDR3 spans 17 amino acids. CDR1 and CDR2 from the germline V gene are SGHTA and FQGNSA. Material: peripheral blood, obtained from a patient treated with radiotherapy plus ipilimumab. The gene calls are TRBV7-2 and TRBJ2-7; D is perhaps TRBD2 (6 bases). This TCR came from a human donor with non-small cell lung cancer who had stable disease on radiotherapy plus ipilimumab. The CDR3 sequence: CASSLVAGQSYSYEQYF. The DNA of the CDR3 is TGTGCCAGCAGCTTAGTTGCGGGGCAATCCTACTCCTACGAGCAGTACTTC.